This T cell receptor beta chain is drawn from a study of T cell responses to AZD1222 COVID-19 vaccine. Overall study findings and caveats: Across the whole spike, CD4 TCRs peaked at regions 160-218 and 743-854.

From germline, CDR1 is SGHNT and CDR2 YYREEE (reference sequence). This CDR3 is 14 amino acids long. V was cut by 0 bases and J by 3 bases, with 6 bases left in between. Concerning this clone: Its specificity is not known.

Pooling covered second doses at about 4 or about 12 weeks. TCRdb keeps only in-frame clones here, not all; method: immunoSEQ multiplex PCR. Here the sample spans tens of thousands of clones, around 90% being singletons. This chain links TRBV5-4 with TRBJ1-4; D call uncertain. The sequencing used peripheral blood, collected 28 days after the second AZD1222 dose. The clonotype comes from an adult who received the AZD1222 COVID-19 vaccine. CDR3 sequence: CASSLEAANEKLFF. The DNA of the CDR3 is TGTGCCAGCAGCTTGGAGGCGGCTAATGAAAAACTGTTTTTT.